This T cell receptor beta chain was profiled in a study of T cells in localized non-small cell lung cancer. Findings and caveats of the study: Heterogeneity stays possible, as sequencing covered only one tumor region.

Note on this clone: Antigen: not known.

The V end lost 4 bases, the J end lost 0 bases, and 9 bases lay between the germline ends. The CDR3 covers 14 residues. Germline-derived CDR1 and CDR2 are SGHDT and YYEEEE. Sequencing used immunoSEQ multiplex PCR; TCRdb keeps in-frame clones, though not all of them. The table records about 72,000 clones, around four fifths of them present only once. This chain connects TRBV5-6 to TRBJ2-3; D is unresolved. Sequencing was performed on peripheral blood, taken before any cancer treatment. The TCR sequence derives from an older female donor with stage I lung adenocarcinoma. Here the CDR3 reads CASSHPTSTDTQYF. The CDR3 DNA reads as TGTGCCAGCAGCCATCCCACTAGCACAGATACGCAGTATTTT.